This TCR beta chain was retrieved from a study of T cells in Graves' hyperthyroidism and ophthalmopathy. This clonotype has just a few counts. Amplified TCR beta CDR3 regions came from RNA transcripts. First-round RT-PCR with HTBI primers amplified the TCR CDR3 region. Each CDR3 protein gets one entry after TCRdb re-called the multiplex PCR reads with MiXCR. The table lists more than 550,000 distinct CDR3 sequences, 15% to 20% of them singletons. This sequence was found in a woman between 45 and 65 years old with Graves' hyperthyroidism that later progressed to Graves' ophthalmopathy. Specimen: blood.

The CDR3, as DNA: TGTGCCACCCGGGACAGCTCGGGGCAGCCCCAGCATTTT. Translating gives CATRDSSGQPQHF. The chain links TRBV27 to TRBJ1-5; 7 bases are a match to TRBD1. Germline assignment: CDR1 MNHEY and CDR2 SMNVEV (reference sequence). The J segment lost 7 bases and the V segment lost 10 bases, leaving 10 bases of the junction unmatched. This CDR3 spans 13 amino acids.